The rows below give T cell receptor beta chains drawn from one sample of a study of T cell responses to AZD1222 COVID-19 vaccine. Data came from immunoSEQ multiplex PCR; TCRdb stores just in-frame clones and leaves some out. The sample yields about 85,000 clones, roughly 85% seen once. Sequencing used peripheral blood, obtained on day 0 of AZD1222 vaccination. The receptors were sampled from an adult in good health. Each CDR3 is given with its conserved first and last residue. Fields, in order: J gene, D gene, V gene, clone size, CDR3 protein, CDR3 DNA. A D gene is named only where the DNA matches it firmly. Clone size is stated in some rows and not others, as once, few, many or a class when expanded.

j_call: TRBJ2-1; d_call: .; v_call: TRBV12-2; clone_size: .; cdr3_aa: CASRLLSCGAVGSSSYNEQFF; cdr3_nt: TGTGCAAGTCGCTTATTATCATGTGGGGCGGTTGGCAGTAGCTCCTACAATGAGCAGTTCTTC
j_call: TRBJ2-2; d_call: TRBD2; v_call: TRBV9; clone_size: .; cdr3_aa: CASSVGAGDTGELFF; cdr3_nt: TGTGCCAGCAGCGTAGGGGCGGGGGACACCGGGGAGCTGTTTTTT
j_call: TRBJ1-2; d_call: .; v_call: TRBV19; clone_size: .; cdr3_aa: CASSIQVTNYGYTF; cdr3_nt: TGTGCCAGTAGTATTCAGGTGACAAACTATGGCTACACCTTC
j_call: TRBJ2-5; d_call: .; v_call: TRBV5-8; clone_size: .; cdr3_aa: CASSLWAEPQETQYF; cdr3_nt: TGTGCCAGCAGCTTGTGGGCAGAACCCCAAGAGACCCAGTACTTC
j_call: TRBJ2-5; d_call: TRBD2; v_call: TRBV28; clone_size: .; cdr3_aa: CASSLLDGRVQYF; cdr3_nt: TGTGCCAGCAGTTTACTGGACGGGAGGGTCCAGTACTTC
j_call: TRBJ1-4; d_call: .; v_call: TRBV28; clone_size: .; cdr3_aa: CASCRRVANEKLFF; cdr3_nt: TGTGCCAGTTGTAGGAGGGTAGCTAATGAAAAACTGTTTTTT
j_call: TRBJ2-2; d_call: .; v_call: TRBV11-2; clone_size: .; cdr3_aa: CASSLIVSVLNTGELFF; cdr3_nt: TGTGCCAGCAGCTTGATCGTGTCGGTTCTTAACACCGGGGAGCTGTTTTTT
j_call: TRBJ1-3; d_call: TRBD1; v_call: TRBV3-1/TRBV3-2; clone_size: .; cdr3_aa: CASSPRDRGTGGNTIYF; cdr3_nt: TGTGCCAGCAGCCCCCGGGACAGGGGTACAGGCGGAAACACCATATATTTT
j_call: TRBJ2-1; d_call: TRBD1; v_call: TRBV24-1; clone_size: .; cdr3_aa: CATSDQGAYNEQFF; cdr3_nt: TGTGCCACCAGTGATCAGGGGGCGTACAATGAGCAGTTCTTC
j_call: TRBJ1-5; d_call: .; v_call: TRBV6-1; clone_size: .; cdr3_aa: CASSETGYSNQPQHF; cdr3_nt: TGTGCCAGCAGTGAAACAGGGTATAGCAATCAGCCCCAGCATTTT
j_call: TRBJ2-2; d_call: .; v_call: TRBV7-2; clone_size: .; cdr3_aa: CASSLQGLTTGELFF; cdr3_nt: TGTGCCAGCAGCCTACAGGGATTGACCACCGGGGAGCTGTTTTTT
j_call: TRBJ1-2; d_call: .; v_call: TRBV28; clone_size: .; cdr3_aa: CASSLLGPNYGYTF; cdr3_nt: TGTGCCAGCAGTTTGCTCGGGCCTAACTATGGCTACACCTTC
j_call: TRBJ2-7; d_call: .; v_call: TRBV28; clone_size: .; cdr3_aa: CASSSNYEQYF; cdr3_nt: TGTGCCAGCAGCTCGAACTACGAGCAGTACTTC
j_call: TRBJ1-2; d_call: .; v_call: TRBV15; clone_size: .; cdr3_aa: CATSRDRGLVAGGYTF; cdr3_nt: TGTGCCACCAGCAGAGATCGAGGTTTGGTGGCAGGTGGCTACACCTTC
j_call: TRBJ2-7; d_call: TRBD2; v_call: TRBV5-1; clone_size: .; cdr3_aa: CASGTSGIYEQYF; cdr3_nt: TGCGCCAGCGGGACTAGCGGCATCTACGAGCAGTACTTC
j_call: TRBJ2-3; d_call: .; v_call: TRBV6-5; clone_size: .; cdr3_aa: CASRGTINEDTQYF; cdr3_nt: TGTGCCAGCAGAGGGACCATCAATGAAGATACGCAGTATTTT
j_call: TRBJ2-1; d_call: TRBD1; v_call: TRBV20-1; clone_size: .; cdr3_aa: CSASKGQGVYNEQFF; cdr3_nt: TGCAGTGCTAGTAAAGGCCAGGGGGTATACAATGAGCAGTTCTTC
j_call: TRBJ2-7; d_call: TRBD1; v_call: TRBV7-2; clone_size: .; cdr3_aa: CASTSGTGVNEQYF; cdr3_nt: TGTGCCAGCACCTCCGGTACAGGGGTCAACGAGCAGTACTTC
j_call: TRBJ2-1; d_call: .; v_call: TRBV5-4; clone_size: .; cdr3_aa: CASSSQRAYNEQFF; cdr3_nt: TGTGCCAGCAGCTCTCAGCGGGCTTACAATGAGCAGTTCTTC
j_call: TRBJ1-3; d_call: .; v_call: TRBV2; clone_size: .; cdr3_aa: CASSTGSSGNTIYF; cdr3_nt: TGTGCCAGCAGTACCGGTTCCTCTGGAAACACCATATATTTT
j_call: TRBJ1-1; d_call: .; v_call: TRBV5-1; clone_size: .; cdr3_aa: CASTRGGVENTEAFF; cdr3_nt: TGCGCCAGCACCCGGGGAGGGGTCGAAAACACTGAAGCTTTCTTT
j_call: TRBJ2-5; d_call: TRBD2; v_call: TRBV9; clone_size: .; cdr3_aa: CASSPPLPREDQETQYF; cdr3_nt: TGTGCCAGCAGCCCCCCTCTCCCCCGGGAGGACCAAGAGACCCAGTACTTC
j_call: TRBJ1-3; d_call: .; v_call: TRBV5-8; clone_size: few; cdr3_aa: CASSLPPGTSIYF; cdr3_nt: TGTGCCAGCAGCTTGCCCCCCGGGACGTCCATATATTTT
j_call: TRBJ2-3; d_call: .; v_call: TRBV5-1; clone_size: .; cdr3_aa: CASSLGRARTDTQYF; cdr3_nt: TGCGCCAGCAGCTTGGGACGGGCCCGCACAGATACGCAGTATTTT
j_call: TRBJ2-2; d_call: TRBD1; v_call: TRBV7-9; clone_size: .; cdr3_aa: CASSLRTGRTGELFF; cdr3_nt: TGTGCCAGCAGCTTACGGACAGGGAGGACCGGGGAGCTGTTTTTT
j_call: TRBJ1-2; d_call: .; v_call: TRBV4-1; clone_size: .; cdr3_aa: CASSQDDYSYGYTF; cdr3_nt: TGCGCCAGCAGCCAGGATGATTACAGCTATGGCTACACCTTC
j_call: TRBJ1-3; d_call: .; v_call: TRBV7-9; clone_size: .; cdr3_aa: CASSLVTAAGLRNTIYF; cdr3_nt: TGTGCCAGCAGCTTAGTTACAGCCGCGGGTCTAAGAAACACCATATATTTT
j_call: TRBJ2-3; d_call: TRBD2; v_call: TRBV18; clone_size: .; cdr3_aa: CASSPTRTSESTDTQYF; cdr3_nt: TGTGCCAGCTCACCTACCCGGACTAGCGAAAGCACAGATACGCAGTATTTT
j_call: TRBJ1-1; d_call: .; v_call: TRBV12-3/TRBV12-4; clone_size: .; cdr3_aa: CASGRVGNTEAFF; cdr3_nt: TGTGCCAGCGGCAGGGTGGGGAACACTGAAGCTTTCTTT
j_call: TRBJ2-6; d_call: TRBD2; v_call: TRBV7-6; clone_size: .; cdr3_aa: CASSRSTSGRINGANVLTF; cdr3_nt: TGTGCCAGCAGCCGATCGACTAGCGGGAGAATAAATGGGGCCAACGTCCTGACTTTC
j_call: TRBJ1-5; d_call: .; v_call: TRBV5-6; clone_size: .; cdr3_aa: CASSLDGYNQPQHF; cdr3_nt: TGTGCCAGCAGCCTTGACGGTTACAATCAGCCCCAGCATTTT
j_call: TRBJ2-2; d_call: .; v_call: TRBV13; clone_size: .; cdr3_aa: CASSLIGELFF; cdr3_nt: TGTGCCAGCAGCTTAATCGGGGAGCTGTTTTTT
j_call: TRBJ2-1; d_call: TRBD2; v_call: TRBV27; clone_size: .; cdr3_aa: CASSLTSGYNEQFF; cdr3_nt: TGTGCCAGCAGTTTGACTAGCGGTTACAATGAGCAGTTCTTC
j_call: TRBJ2-2; d_call: .; v_call: TRBV19; clone_size: .; cdr3_aa: CASTRDRRRDTGELFF; cdr3_nt: TGTGCCAGTACCCGCGACAGGAGAAGGGACACCGGGGAGCTGTTTTTT
j_call: TRBJ2-7; d_call: .; v_call: TRBV28; clone_size: .; cdr3_aa: CASKGQGPYEQYF; cdr3_nt: TGTGCCAGCAAAGGACAAGGCCCCTACGAGCAGTACTTC
j_call: TRBJ1-5; d_call: .; v_call: TRBV5-4; clone_size: .; cdr3_aa: CASSLDRNSNQPQHF; cdr3_nt: TGTGCCAGCAGCTTGGACAGAAATAGCAATCAGCCCCAGCATTTT
j_call: TRBJ2-3; d_call: TRBD1; v_call: TRBV9; clone_size: .; cdr3_aa: CASSVDQGESTDTQYF; cdr3_nt: TGTGCCAGCAGCGTAGATCAGGGGGAGAGCACAGATACGCAGTATTTT
j_call: TRBJ2-1; d_call: .; v_call: TRBV20-1; clone_size: .; cdr3_aa: CSASLDPKVFF; cdr3_nt: TGCAGTGCTAGCTTGGACCCCAAGGTGTTCTTC
j_call: TRBJ2-1; d_call: TRBD2; v_call: TRBV9; clone_size: few; cdr3_aa: CASSYSLGAGVYNEQFF; cdr3_nt: TGTGCCAGCAGCTACTCCCTTGGGGCGGGGGTATACAATGAGCAGTTCTTC
j_call: TRBJ2-5; d_call: TRBD1; v_call: TRBV6-5; clone_size: few; cdr3_aa: CASSRGLQETQYF; cdr3_nt: TGTGCCAGCAGCAGGGGGCTACAAGAGACCCAGTACTTC
j_call: TRBJ2-5; d_call: TRBD1; v_call: TRBV7-2; clone_size: .; cdr3_aa: CASSRRTGRIKETQYF; cdr3_nt: TGTGCCAGCTCCCGACGGACAGGGAGGATTAAAGAGACCCAGTACTTC
j_call: TRBJ2-5; d_call: TRBD1; v_call: TRBV5-1; clone_size: .; cdr3_aa: CASSGTGGRETQYF; cdr3_nt: TGCGCCAGCAGCGGGACAGGGGGCAGGGAGACCCAGTACTTC
j_call: TRBJ1-3; d_call: .; v_call: TRBV19; clone_size: .; cdr3_aa: CASTPQGRGNTIYF; cdr3_nt: TGTGCCAGTACCCCTCAGGGACGAGGAAACACCATATATTTT
j_call: TRBJ2-2; d_call: TRBD1; v_call: TRBV7-2; clone_size: .; cdr3_aa: CASRWKGTGEYGGELFF; cdr3_nt: TGTGCCAGCAGATGGAAAGGGACAGGGGAATATGGCGGGGAGCTGTTTTTT
j_call: TRBJ2-1; d_call: .; v_call: TRBV5-1; clone_size: few; cdr3_aa: CASSPGADNEQFF; cdr3_nt: TGCGCCAGCAGCCCCGGGGCCGACAATGAGCAGTTCTTC
j_call: TRBJ2-7; d_call: .; v_call: TRBV7-2; clone_size: .; cdr3_aa: CASSPSVGAYEQYF; cdr3_nt: TGTGCCAGCAGCCCGTCGGTGGGGGCTTACGAGCAGTACTTC